This is a list of T cell receptor beta chains from one sample in a study of tumor and adjacent non-tumor tissue in lung cancer. TCRdb itself ran the multiplex PCR reads through MiXCR, one entry per CDR3 protein. The sample includes tens of thousands of distinct CDR3 sequences, 65% to 75% of them seen just once. Input material: lung tumor tissue. The receptors derive from a man aged 55 to 69 with non-small cell lung cancer. Each CDR3 is given with its conserved first and last residue. Each record gives: V gene, J gene, clone size, D gene, CDR3 DNA, CDR3 protein. A D gene is named only where the DNA matches it firmly. Clone size is shown for a subset of rows, as once, few, many or a class of expanded clone.

TRBV12-3/TRBV12-4,TRBJ2-5,NA,NA,TGTGCAAGCAGTCGAGACTGGGGCAGTGATACCCAGTACTTC,CASSRDWGSDTQYF
TRBV6-2/TRBV6-3,TRBJ1-6,NA,NA,TGTGCCAGCAGTTACCCGAGTTCACCCCTCCTCTTT,CASSYPSSPLLF
TRBV29-1,TRBJ1-2,NA,NA,TGCAGCCTTGGGAATTCGGATGGTTGGTGGTATGGCTACACCTTC,CSLGNSDGWWYGYTF
TRBV11-1,TRBJ1-1,NA,NA,TGTGCCAGCAGCTTATTCAGGGACGGCACAGTTGACACTGAGGCTTTCTTT,CASSLFRDGTVDTEAFF
TRBV7-9,TRBJ2-5,NA,NA,TGTGCCAGCAACCAAGAGACACAGTACTTC,CASNQETQYF
TRBV7-9,TRBJ1-1,NA,TRBD1,TGTGCCAGCGCTCCACAGGGACAGAACACTGAATCTTTCTTT,CASAPQGQNTESFF
TRBV29-1,TRBJ2-7,few,NA,TGCAGCGTTGAAGTTGGCGGAGAATACGAGCAGTACTTC,CSVEVGGEYEQYF
TRBV4-1,TRBJ1-4,NA,TRBD1,TGCGCCAGCAGCCGTCTGGGACAGGGATACGCCGAAAAACTGTTTTTT,CASSRLGQGYAEKLFF
TRBV7-8,TRBJ2-1,many,TRBD1,TGTGCCAGCAGCCTCGGGGACAGGGGTAATGAGCAGTTCTTC,CASSLGDRGNEQFF
TRBV12-3/TRBV12-4,TRBJ2-7,NA,NA,TGTACCAGCAGTCTCCGAGCTATACAGAGTGAGCAATACTTC,CTSSLRAIQSEQYF